The 16 T cell receptor beta chains given below trace back to one sample, sequenced in a study of blood T cell repertoires in COVID-19 (dated by TCRdb to 2018 to 2020). Receptors were amplified or captured by the immunoSEQ multiplex PCR assay. In TCRdb, the immuneACCESS table is reduced to in-frame sequences with V and J assigned. These tables do not hold every clone; where another copy was compared, an unresolved V gene accounts for under half, and the others remain unexplained. For this sample there are around 250,000 clones; roughly four fifths appear just once. In total, the top ten clones hold approximately 4.3% of the sample. The sample comprised PBMCs or T cells enriched from blood (not recorded which). These TCRs come from a young man with acute COVID-19.

The rearrangement uses TRBV5-1 and TRBJ1-2; D is perhaps TRBD1 (5 bases). The CDR3 runs 13 residues. The V and J ends lost 0 bases and 6 bases respectively, with 9 bases between them. The germline CDR1 and CDR2 sequences are SGHRS and YFSETQ. The CDR3: CASSLGQGNGYTF. The CDR3 DNA reads as TGCGCCAGCAGCTTGGGGCAGGGAAATGGCTACACCTTC.

This clone was counted once. This chain joins TRBV5-1 and TRBJ1-3; D unresolved. The CDR3 length is 14 residues. V gave up 2 bases and J gave up 0 bases, with 6 bases separating them. The germline gives CDR1 SGHRS, CDR2 YFSETQ. This chain's CDR3 is CASSFSSSGNTIYF. CDR3 DNA: TGCGCCAGCAGCTTTAGCAGCTCTGGAAACACCATATATTTT.

The V and J genes are TRBV5-4 and TRBJ2-1, with TRBD2 matching over 9 bases. The CDR3 is 14 amino acids. The V and J ends lost 9 bases and 6 bases, in that order; junction bases with no gene match: 10. The germline CDR1 and CDR2 sequences are SGHNT and YYREEE (reference sequence). The CDR3 region has the DNA TGTGCCATCATATTGTCAGCGGGGGGCAATGAGCAGTTCTTC. This codes for CAIILSAGGNEQFF.

As to this clone: One end of the junction varies from germline; a read error may be responsible. This sequence joins TRBV10-2 and TRBJ2-1; a possible D gene is TRBD2 (6 bases). Looked up from germline, CDR1 is WSHSY and CDR2 is SAAADI. The CDR3 is 13 residues long. CDR3 sequence: CAASRGTYNEQLF. CDR3 coding DNA: TGCGCCGCTTCCCGGGGGACCTACAATGAGCAGCTCTTC.

In DNA, the CDR3 is TGTGCCAGCCGCGGAGGTTTCCCCCTCTCTGGGGCCAACGTCCTGACTTTC. Protein product: CASRGGFPLSGANVLTF. This chain joins TRBV27 and TRBJ2-6; D perhaps matches TRBD2 (5 bases). Germline V gene data show CDR1 as MNHEY and CDR2 as SMNVEV (reference sequence). This CDR3 is 17 amino acids long. The V and J ends lost 8 bases and 0 bases respectively, with 17 bases between them. Drawing the rest from reference TRBV27 and TRBJ2-6, the complete variable domain is EAQVTQNPRYLITVTGKKLTVTCSQNMNHEYMSWYRQDPGLGLRQIYYSMNVEVTDKGDVPEGYKVSRKEKRNFPLILESPSPNQTSLYFCASRGGFPLSGANVLTFGAGSRLTVL.

The genes are TRBV2 and TRBJ2-2, with D maybe TRBD1 (7 bases). Trimming removed 8 bases from V and 2 bases from J, with 33 bases in between. Germline CDR1 reads SNHLY; CDR2 reads FYNNEI. The CDR3 consists of 21 residues. The CDR3 nucleotides read TGTGCCAGCGTTTGGAGTCAGGAGGGGGTATCAGGGACAGCCAACACCGGGGAGCTGTTTTTT. Protein: CASVWSQEGVSGTANTGELFF.

This clone was observed a handful of times. The chain recombines TRBV5-5 with TRBJ2-1; no reliable D call. The CDR3 covers 11 residues. Germline V lookup: CDR1 SGHKS, CDR2 YYEKEE (reference sequence). Trimming removed 2 bases from V and 8 bases from J, with 5 bases in between. CDR3 sequence reads: CASSFSDEQFF. DNA for the CDR3: TGTGCCAGCAGCTTTTCCGATGAGCAGTTCTTC. The entire variable domain, with the rest obtained from reference TRBV5-5 and TRBJ2-1, is as follows: DAGVTQSPTHLIKTRGQQVTLRCSPISGHKSVSWYQQVLGQGPQFIFQYYEKEERGRGNFPDRFSARQFPNYSSELNVNALLLGDSALYLCASSFSDEQFFGPGTRLTVL.

The chain is built from TRBV5-1 and TRBJ1-5; D unclear. Germline V CDR1 and CDR2: SGHRS, YFSETQ. The CDR3 is 14 amino acids. The V gene lost 2 bases and the J gene lost 6 bases, with 12 bases spanning the gap. Here the CDR3 reads CASSFSGPGQPQHF. The CDR3 DNA sequence: TGCGCCAGCAGCTTTTCGGGTCCGGGTCAGCCCCAGCATTTT.

The rearrangement joins TRBV6-5 to TRBJ1-2; no firm D call. The germline gives CDR1 MNHEY, CDR2 SVGAGI. CDR3 length equals 14 residues. With 8 bases removed from V and 0 bases from J, the gap between germline ends came to 13 bases. CDR3 DNA: TGTGCCAGCTCAGTTTCCCCTCCTAACTATGGCTACACCTTC. It translates to CASSVSPPNYGYTF.

The CDR3 bases are TGTGCCACCAGCAGGCGGATAGGGGTCTTACAGGCTTTCTTT. Translated: CATSRRIGVLQAFF. The chain is built from TRBV15 and TRBJ1-1; D possibly corresponds to TRBD1 (5 bases). The germline gives CDR1 LNHNV, CDR2 YYDKDF (reference sequence). This CDR3 has 14 amino acids. Deletions cut 3 bases from V and 11 bases from J, with 19 bases between.

This sequence joins TRBV11-2 and TRBJ2-3, with 9 bases aligning to TRBD1. Germline V gives CDR1 SGHAT, CDR2 FQNNGV. V lost 8 bases to trimming and J lost 4 bases; unmatched junction nucleotides: 4. The CDR3 has 13 residues. CDR3 amino acids: CASATGGPDTQYF. The CDR3 DNA sequence: TGTGCCAGCGCGACAGGGGGTCCAGATACGCAGTATTTT.

The rearrangement uses TRBV10-3 and TRBJ1-2; D gene uncertain. CDR1 and CDR2 from the germline V gene are ENHRY and SYGVKD. Trimming took off 0 bases at V and 6 bases at J, with 17 bases between the two ends. This CDR3 comprises 16 residues. The CDR3 DNA reads TGTGCCATCAGTGAGTCGACTGCGAGGGTACAGAATGGCTACACCTTC. Translated: CAISESTARVQNGYTF.

The chain couples TRBV5-1 to TRBJ1-4; 7 bases align to TRBD1. CDR3 length: 17 amino acids. Germline V gene sequence: CDR1 SGHRS, CDR2 YFSETQ. The V gene end was trimmed by 5 bases and the J gene end by 0 bases; junction bases not matched to a gene: 10. CDR3 bases: TGCGCCAGCAGTCGGTCTGGGACAGATGCAACTAATGAAAAACTGTTTTTT. This translates into CASSRSGTDATNEKLFF.

This clone was observed a handful of times. The chain links TRBV3-1 (or the pseudogene TRBV3-2) to TRBJ1-5; 7 bases align to TRBD1. The CDR3 runs 14 residues. The trim removed 4 bases at V and 5 bases at J, leaving 5 bases unmatched. Looked up from germline, CDR1 is LGHDT and CDR2 is YNNKEL (reference sequence). This CDR3 reads CASSPGTVHQPQHF. The CDR3 nucleotides are TGTGCCAGCAGCCCGGGGACAGTGCATCAGCCCCAGCATTTT.

This chain links TRBV11-3 with TRBJ1-1; 7 bases agree with TRBD1. J gave up 5 bases and V 1 base, and 4 bases lay outside the gene matches. The CDR3 runs to 14 residues. CDR1 SGHNT and CDR2 YENEEA come from the germline V gene. The CDR3: CASSLGQGETEAFF. DNA of the CDR3: TGTGCCAGCAGCTTAGGACAGGGTGAAACTGAAGCTTTCTTT. The whole variable domain, filled in from reference TRBV11-3 and TRBJ1-1, reads EAGVVQSPRYKIIEKKQPVAFWCNPISGHNTLYWYLQNLGQGPELLIRYENEEAVDDSQLPKDRFSAERLKGVDSTLKIQPAELGDSAVYLCASSLGQGETEAFFGQGTRLTVV.

The chain carries TRBV9 and TRBJ1-1; D is uncertain. The CDR3 is 13 amino acids. V gave up 2 bases and J gave up 7 bases, with 12 bases separating them. In germline, CDR1 is SGDLS, CDR2 YYNGEE. The CDR3 coding sequence is TGTGCCAGCAGCGTCCGGATCAGCGGTGAAGCTTTCTTT. Its translation: CASSVRISGEAFF.